The 24 T cell receptor beta chains below all came from one sample that was sequenced in a study of T cell repertoires in cytomegalovirus infection. One entry per CDR3 protein, called by TCRdb with MiXCR from the reads. The sample has roughly 570,000 distinct CDR3 sequences, almost 40% seen once. No antigen is known for these receptors. Sequencing used cultured PBMCs, obtained from culture after CMV antigen stimulation. The source is a human donor in good health (CMV status not recorded). Some clones in this sample may be carry-over from other donors' samples.

V gene TRBV6-5 combines with J gene TRBJ1-6, with a tentative D call TRBD1 (6 bases). CDR1 MNHEY and CDR2 SVGAGI come from the germline V gene. This CDR3 is built from 17 residues. V lost 5 bases to trimming and J lost 0 bases, with 14 bases between them. CDR3 residues: CASSRTGASSYNSPLHF. The CDR3 DNA reads as TGTGCCAGCAGTCGCACGGGGGCTAGCTCCTATAATTCACCCCTCCACTTT.

This clonotype was recorded a few times. The V and J genes are TRBV4-1 and TRBJ2-2; weak D call: TRBD2 (6 bases). Deletions cut 3 bases from V and 4 bases from J, with 18 bases between. Germline V gene lookup returns CDR1 MGHRA and CDR2 YSYEKL. The CDR3 loop spans 17 amino acids. DNA of the CDR3: TGCGCCAGCAGCCATGGGGGGAAGGCGCTTGGCACCGGGGAGCTGTTTTTT. This codes for CASSHGGKALGTGELFF.

Only a few counts were recorded for this clonotype. V usage is TRBV7-3 and J usage is TRBJ2-7, with TRBD1 as a possible D gene (5 bases). V was clipped by 7 bases and J by 5 bases, with 15 bases between them. Per germline, CDR1 SGHTA and CDR2 FQGTGA. The CDR3 has 13 residues. The CDR3 protein is CASTPRGPDEQYF. The CDR3 DNA reads as TGTGCCAGCACCCCTAGGGGTCCGGACGAGCAGTACTTC.

In its sample, this clonotype was seen a few times. V gene TRBV7-2 combines with J gene TRBJ2-5; the D call may be TRBD1 or TRBD2 (5 bases each). V dropped 5 bases and J dropped 4 bases, with 11 bases sitting between them. Germline lookup yields CDR1 SGHTA and CDR2 FQGNSA. The CDR3 contains 13 residues. The chain's CDR3 is CASSPLGVETQYF. The DNA for the CDR3 is TGTGCCAGCAGCCCTCTGGGGGTAGAGACCCAGTACTTC. Full variable domain (remainder filled in from reference TRBV7-2 and TRBJ2-5): GAGVSQSPSNKVTEKGKDVELRCDPISGHTALYWYRQSLGQGLEFLIYFQGNSAPDKSGLPSDRFSAERTGGSVSTLTIQRTQQEDSAVYLCASSPLGVETQYFGPGTRLLVL.

This clonotype was found a few times. The J gene is TRBJ2-1, the V gene TRBV7-6, with 9 positions matching TRBD2. The ends lost 6 bases at V and 7 bases at J; junction bases unmatched: 10. Germline V lookup: CDR1 SGHVS, CDR2 FNYEAQ. The CDR3 has 15 amino acids. CDR3 region: CASRTVAGGRNEQFF. The DNA for the CDR3 is TGTGCCAGCAGAACGGTGGCGGGGGGGCGGAATGAGCAGTTCTTC.

The chain is built from TRBV5-1 and TRBJ1-1; D perhaps matches TRBD1 (6 bases). Germline lookup yields CDR1 SGHRS and CDR2 YFSETQ. Between the trimmed V and J ends, which lost 3 bases and 7 bases, there was a span of 16 bases. The CDR3 has 14 amino acids. CDR3 sequence reads: CASSYRDLPGEAFF. In DNA form, the CDR3 reads TGCGCCAGCAGCTACAGGGACCTCCCCGGTGAAGCTTTCTTT.

The chain couples TRBV12-3 or TRBV12-4 to TRBJ1-2; no definite D call. V lost 5 bases and J lost 5, with 24 bases in between. This CDR3 region has 17 residues. CDR3 coding DNA: TGTGCCAGCAGTCCGGCGTACTTAACAGAACCGAGTTATGGCTACACCTTC. Translated: CASSPAYLTEPSYGYTF.

With regard to this clonotype: The junction and the germline gene differ at one end; a read error may be behind it. The CDR3 here is CASSLLEGTYNEQFF. The CDR3 region has the DNA TGTGCCAGCAGCTTGTTAGAGGGGACATACAATGAGCAGTTCTTC. The chain recombines TRBV5-3 with TRBJ2-1; D might be TRBD1 (6 bases). TRBV5-3 is marked as an open reading frame, function uncertain. There are 15 residues in the CDR3.

The V gene is TRBV18, the J gene TRBJ1-2; D remains unclear. This CDR3 is built from 15 residues. In germline, CDR1 is KGHSH, CDR2 LQKENI. Trimming shortened V by 0 bases and J by 8 bases, and 16 bases separated the two germline ends. In nucleotides, the CDR3 is TGTGCCAGCTCACCACCGTCGGACGGCCTGCAAGGCTACACCTTC. Encoded protein: CASSPPSDGLQGYTF.

The rearrangement joins TRBV7-9 to TRBJ2-5; no clear D. Germline V lookup: CDR1 SEHNR, CDR2 FQNEAQ (reference sequence). CDR3 size: 15 residues. Trimming shortened V by 2 bases and J by 5 bases, and 15 bases separated the two germline ends. This CDR3 is CASSLIEEMRETQYF. The DNA of the CDR3 is TGTGCCAGCAGCTTAATCGAGGAAATGAGGGAGACCCAGTACTTC.

This clonotype showed up just once. The chain links TRBV7-2 to TRBJ2-1; D tentatively reads TRBD1 or TRBD2 (5 bases each). V lost 3 bases, J lost 12 bases, and 15 bases lay in between. This CDR3 is 13 amino acids long. CDR1 is SGHTA, CDR2 FQGNSA, per germline. The CDR3 DNA follows: TGTACCAGCAGCTTGGGGGAAGGTGCACGGCAGTTCTTC. This codes for CTSSLGEGARQFF.

This sequence joins TRBV27 and TRBJ2-2, with D uncertain. V lost 4 bases and J 0 bases, leaving 3 bases between the germline ends. The CDR3 spans 13 residues. CDR1 and CDR2 from the germline V gene are MNHEY and SMNVEV (reference sequence). CDR3 region: CASSSSNTGELFF. The CDR3 DNA follows: TGTGCCAGCAGTTCCTCGAACACCGGGGAGCTGTTTTTT.

The CDR3 DNA follows: TGTGCCAGCAGTTTTGGGTCCAGAGCTAACACCGGGGAGCTGTTTTTT. Translating gives CASSFGSRANTGELFF. The chain joins TRBV12-3 or TRBV12-4 to TRBJ2-2; D gene ambiguous. CDR3 length: 16 residues. V shed 3 bases and J shed 2 bases, with 13 bases lying between them.

V and J are TRBV7-2 and TRBJ1-2; TRBD1 aligns across 7 bases. The length of the CDR3 is 16 residues. The germline gives CDR1 SGHTA, CDR2 FQGNSA. V lost 5 bases and J lost 5; bases outside the gene matches: 14. The CDR3 sequence: CASSPNLRQGVYGYTF. CDR3 bases: TGTGCCAGCAGCCCAAACCTGAGGCAGGGGGTTTATGGCTACACCTTC.

The chain combines TRBV4-2 with TRBJ1-4; D may be TRBD1 (6 bases). Trimming removed 0 bases at V and 11 bases at J, with 19 bases between. This CDR3 spans 16 amino acids. Germline V lookup: CDR1 LGHNA, CDR2 YNFKEQ. CDR3 sequence (DNA): TGTGCCAGCAGCCAAGAAGAATGGCAGGGGAAGGGGAAACTGTTTTTT. Its protein is CASSQEEWQGKGKLFF.

The gene calls are TRBV12-3 or TRBV12-4 and TRBJ2-7; D unresolved. Trimming took off 5 bases at V and 5 bases at J, with 10 bases between the two ends. The CDR3 has 12 residues. The chain's CDR3 is CASSARPDEQYF. CDR3 bases: TGTGCCAGCAGTGCCCGACCAGACGAGCAGTACTTC.

This clonotype was seen a few times. The CDR3 reads CASSPNRGGSSNEQFF. CDR3 nucleotides: TGTGCCAGCAGCCCAAACCGAGGGGGTAGTAGTAATGAGCAGTTCTTC. The chain joins TRBV7-2 to TRBJ2-1, with a tentative D call TRBD1 (6 bases). This CDR3 has 16 residues. Trimming removed 5 bases from V and 7 bases from J, with 21 bases in between. Germline V gene sequence: CDR1 SGHTA, CDR2 FQGNSA.

This clonotype was picked up many times. This chain connects TRBV7-2 to TRBJ1-6, with 7 bases aligning to TRBD1. Germline V gives CDR1 SGHTA, CDR2 FQGNSA. V lost 0 bases to trimming and J lost 10 bases; unmatched junction nucleotides: 9. CDR3 length: 16 amino acids. Written as DNA, the CDR3 is TGTGCCAGCAGCTTAGCGAACAGGGGCACTCGGTCACCCCTCCACTTT. Its protein is CASSLANRGTRSPLHF.

This clonotype was observed a few times. The chain carries TRBV7-2 and TRBJ2-1, with D hard to call. Trimming left V 1 base short and J 7 bases short, with 8 bases between. The CDR3 covers 13 residues. Germline assignment: CDR1 SGHTA and CDR2 FQGNSA. The CDR3 here is CASSLESRNEQFF. DNA of the CDR3: TGTGCCAGCAGCTTAGAGTCGCGAAATGAGCAGTTCTTC.

With regard to this clonotype: Because the CDR3 is missing its conserved closing phenylalanine or tryptophan, this is likely a read error. This chain joins TRBV12-3 or TRBV12-4 and TRBJ2-4, with 10 bases that match TRBD2. V trimming: 3 bases; J trimming: 0 bases; junction bases outside the gene matches: 11. The CDR3 has 19 residues. DNA for the CDR3: TGTGCCAGCAGTTTGCGTCTCAGGACTAGCGGCCTAGCCAAAAACATTCAGTACTCC. This codes for CASSLRLRTSGLAKNIQYS.

The V and J genes are TRBV2 and TRBJ2-5, with TRBD1 identical over 7 bases. CDR1 is SNHLY, CDR2 FYNNEI, per germline. V shed 6 bases and J 2 bases; nucleotides not matched to a gene: 12. This CDR3 comprises 16 residues. CDR3 sequence reads: CASSPGTDRPQETQYF. The CDR3, as DNA: TGTGCCAGCAGCCCCGGGACAGACCGTCCACAAGAGACCCAGTACTTC.

J is TRBJ2-3 and V is TRBV7-2; D is unclear. CDR3 length: 13 residues. Trimming took off 0 bases at V and 6 bases at J, with 7 bases between the two ends. In germline, CDR1 is SGHTA, CDR2 FQGNSA. The DNA of the CDR3 is TGTGCCAGCAGCTTAGCACAATATGATACGCAGTATTTT. Amino acids: CASSLAQYDTQYF.

This chain uses TRBV7-2 with TRBJ2-7, with D tentatively TRBD1 or TRBD2 (5 bases each). The CDR3 has 14 amino acids. V was pared by 5 bases and J by 2 bases, with 13 bases between. CDR1 is SGHTA and CDR2 is FQGNSA in the germline V gene. As DNA, the CDR3 is TGTGCCAGCAGCCGAAGGGGACGGACCTACGAGCAGTACTTC. Encoded protein: CASSRRGRTYEQYF. Full variable domain (missing parts from reference TRBV7-2 and TRBJ2-7): GAGVSQSPSNKVTEKGKDVELRCDPISGHTALYWYRQSLGQGLEFLIYFQGNSAPDKSGLPSDRFSAERTGGSVSTLTIQRTQQEDSAVYLCASSRRGRTYEQYFGPGTRLTVT.

The chain has TRBV7-6 and TRBJ1-4; 8 bases agree with TRBD1. Germline V gene data show CDR1 as SGHVS and CDR2 as FNYEAQ. The CDR3 contains 13 residues. V was clipped by 5 bases and J by 8 bases; unmatched bases: 4. The CDR3 sequence is CASSPDRGEKLFF. In DNA form, the CDR3 reads TGTGCCAGCAGCCCCGACAGGGGAGAAAAACTGTTTTTT.